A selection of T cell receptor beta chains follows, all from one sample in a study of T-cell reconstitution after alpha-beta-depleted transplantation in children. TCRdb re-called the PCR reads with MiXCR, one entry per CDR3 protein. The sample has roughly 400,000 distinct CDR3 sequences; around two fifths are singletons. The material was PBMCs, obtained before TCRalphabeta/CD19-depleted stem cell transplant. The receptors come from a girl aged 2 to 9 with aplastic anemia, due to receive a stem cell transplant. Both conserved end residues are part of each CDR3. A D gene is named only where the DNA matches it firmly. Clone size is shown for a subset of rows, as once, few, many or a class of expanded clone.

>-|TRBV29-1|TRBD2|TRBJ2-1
TGCAGCGGGGCCGGGACTAGCGGGATGGACAATGAGCAGTTCTTC
CSGAGTSGMDNEQFF
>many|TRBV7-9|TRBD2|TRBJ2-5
TGTGCCAGCAGCTTCCCTAGCGGAAAAGAGACCCAGTACTTC
CASSFPSGKETQYF
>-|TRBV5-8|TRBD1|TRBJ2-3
TGTGCCAGCAGCTTGGTAAAACAGGGGGCGTTCGCAGATACGCAGTATTTT
CASSLVKQGAFADTQYF
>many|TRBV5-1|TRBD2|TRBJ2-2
TGCGCCAGCAGCCTGGGACTAGCGAACACCGGGGAGCTGTTTTTT
CASSLGLANTGELFF
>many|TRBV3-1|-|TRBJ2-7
TGTGCCAGCAGCCAAGATCGGGGGAAGATCTACGAGCAGTACTTC
CASSQDRGKIYEQYF
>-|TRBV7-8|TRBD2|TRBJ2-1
TGTGCCAGCAGACTACAGGGAAATGCTAGCGGGAGGGCCCTCTACAATGAGCAGTTCTTC
CASRLQGNASGRALYNEQFF
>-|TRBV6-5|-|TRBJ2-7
TGTGCCAGCAGTTACTCCAGGGCCTACGAGCAGTACTTC
CASSYSRAYEQYF
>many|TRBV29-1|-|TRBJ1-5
TGCAGCGCCCGGAGCGGACTCAATCAGCCCCAGCATTTT
CSARSGLNQPQHF
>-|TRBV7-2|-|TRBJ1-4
TGTGCCAGCAGCCCAATTCCCGGGACGCATGAAAAACTGTTTTTT
CASSPIPGTHEKLFF
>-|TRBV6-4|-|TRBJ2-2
TGTGCCAGCAGTGACGGAGGGGCCGGGGAGCTGTTTTTT
CASSDGGAGELFF
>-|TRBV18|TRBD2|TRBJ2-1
TGTGCCAGCTCTCTAGCGGGAGGGTACAACAATGAGCAGTTCTTC
CASSLAGGYNNEQFF
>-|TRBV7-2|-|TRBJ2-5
TGTGCCAGCAGCCCTGGGGCTCTTCAAGAGACCCAGTACTTC
CASSPGALQETQYF
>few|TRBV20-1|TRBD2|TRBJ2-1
TGCAGTGCTAGTGGGGGGACTAGCGCCAATGAGCAGTTCTTC
CSASGGTSANEQFF
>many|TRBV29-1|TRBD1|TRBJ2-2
TGCAGCGCGGGGACAGCGAACACCGGGGAGCTGTTTTTT
CSAGTANTGELFF
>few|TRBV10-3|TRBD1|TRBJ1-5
TGTGCCATCAGTGAGTCACAGGGGGCGAACAATCAGCCCCAGCATTTT
CAISESQGANNQPQHF
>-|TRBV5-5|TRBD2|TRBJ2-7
TGTGCCAGCAGCGAAGGAAGGCGGGAGGCCTACGAGCAGTACTTC
CASSEGRREAYEQYF
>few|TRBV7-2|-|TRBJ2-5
TGTGCCAGCAGCTCTGAAGGGCGGTCGGGAGAGACCCAGTACTTC
CASSSEGRSGETQYF
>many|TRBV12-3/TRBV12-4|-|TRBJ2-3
TGTGCCAGCGGAGAGATTAATACGCAGTATTTT
CASGEINTQYF
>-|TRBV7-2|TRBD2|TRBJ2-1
TGTGCCAGCAGCTCTACTAGCGGGTATTACAATGAGCAGTTCTTC
CASSSTSGYYNEQFF
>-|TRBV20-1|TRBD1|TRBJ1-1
TGCAGTGCTAGAGGGGACAGTTTGAACACTGAAGCTTACTTT
CSARGDSLNTEAYF